These T cell receptor beta chains were read from a single sample in a study of blood T cell repertoires in COVID-19. The assay was immunoSEQ multiplex PCR, and TCRdb's table has in-frame clones only and misses some. The table shows more than 200,000 clones, with around 90% occurring only once. The sample consisted of peripheral blood. All receptors come from a man aged 80 or over with acute or convalescent COVID-19. Both conserved end residues are part of each CDR3. D genes are given only for firm matches. Rows may omit the clone size; those that give it use once, few, many or a size class.

d_call	j_call	v_call	clone_size	cdr3_nt	cdr3_aa
TRBD1	TRBJ1-2	TRBV28	-	TGTGCCAGCAGGGAAGCAGGGGGCAGGAGCTATGGCTACACCTTC	CASREAGGRSYGYTF
TRBD1	TRBJ2-3	TRBV19	once	TGTGCCAGTAGTATAGGGACAGGGGCAAGCACAGATACGCAGTATTTT	CASSIGTGASTDTQYF
TRBD1	TRBJ2-2	TRBV5-3	-	TGTGCCAGAAGCTTGGTGTCTAAGGACAGGTGCCGGACCGGGGAGCTGTTTTTT	CARSLVSKDRCRTGELFF
TRBD2	TRBJ2-7	TRBV4-3	-	TGCGCCAGCAGCCAGAGATTAGCGGGACCCTACGAGCAGTACTTC	CASSQRLAGPYEQYF
-	TRBJ1-5	TRBV21-1	-	TGTGCCAGCAGCACGACACGGCATCCCAATCAGCCCCAGCATTTT	CASSTTRHPNQPQHF
-	TRBJ2-1	TRBV12-3/TRBV12-4	-	TGTGCCAGCAGTGATCACAGGGAAGAGCAGTTCTTC	CASSDHREEQFF
-	TRBJ2-3	TRBV13	-	TGTGCCAGCAGCTTATCTCCTTCGTCGGGCACAGATACGCAGTATTTT	CASSLSPSSGTDTQYF
TRBD1	TRBJ1-5	TRBV12-3/TRBV12-4	-	TGTGCCAGCAGCGGACAGGAGGATCAGCCCCAGCATTTT	CASSGQEDQPQHF
-	TRBJ2-7	TRBV2	-	TGTGCCAGCAGTGAAGCGCTTCGGGGAGAGCAGTACTTC	CASSEALRGEQYF
TRBD1	TRBJ2-7	TRBV6-6	-	TGTGCCAGCAGAGCACAGGGGGAGAACGAGCAGTACTTC	CASRAQGENEQYF
-	TRBJ1-3	TRBV2	-	TGTGCCAGCAGCGACAGGCGCTCTGGAAACACCATATATTTT	CASSDRRSGNTIYF
-	TRBJ2-1	TRBV5-5	-	TGTGCCAGCAGCAGCCTCTACGGGAGCTCCTACAATGAGCAGTTCTTC	CASSSLYGSSYNEQFF
-	TRBJ1-3	TRBV5-4	-	TGTGCCAGCAGCGCACAGGACCACTCTGGAAACACCATATATTTT	CASSAQDHSGNTIYF
TRBD2	TRBJ2-1	TRBV10-3	-	TGTGCCATCAGTCCTCTAGCGGGAGGTGACAATGAGCAGTTCTTC	CAISPLAGGDNEQFF
-	TRBJ1-2	TRBV7-2	-	TGTGCCAGCAGCTTACCAGGGTACATGTATGGCTACACCTTC	CASSLPGYMYGYTF
TRBD1	TRBJ2-6	TRBV5-4	few	TGTGCCAGCAGCTTATGGACAGGGTGGTCTGGGGCCAACGTCCTGACTTTC	CASSLWTGWSGANVLTF
-	TRBJ1-2	TRBV28	-	TGTGCCAGCAGCTGGGGAGCCTATGGCTACACCTTC	CASSWGAYGYTF
TRBD1	TRBJ1-5	TRBV5-1	-	TGCGCCAGCAGCTCGACAGGGGGCGGCAATCAGCCCCAGCATTTT	CASSSTGGGNQPQHF
TRBD2	TRBJ2-7	TRBV28	-	TGTGCCAGCAGTCTGGGAGGGCGACTGACCTACGAGCAGTACTTC	CASSLGGRLTYEQYF
TRBD2	TRBJ2-7	TRBV4-3	-	TGCGCCAGCAGCCAAGAGACTAGCTTCGGGGGCGAGCAGTACTTC	CASSQETSFGGEQYF
-	TRBJ1-1	TRBV6-6	-	TGTGCCAGCAGAAGGGAAGGACTCACTGAAGCTTTCTTT	CASRREGLTEAFF
-	TRBJ2-7	TRBV14	-	TGTGCCAGCAGCCAATACCATACTTACTACGAGCAGTACTTC	CASSQYHTYYEQYF
TRBD1	TRBJ1-1	TRBV6-2/TRBV6-3	few	TGTGCCAGCAGTTATACCGGACAGGCCACTGAAGCTTTCTTT	CASSYTGQATEAFF
TRBD2	TRBJ2-1	TRBV19	-	TGTGCCAGTAGTTCCCGTAGCGGGAGTATCGATGAGCAGTTCTTC	CASSSRSGSIDEQFF
TRBD2	TRBJ2-7	TRBV27	once	TGTGCCAGCAGTCCCGGGACTAGCGGGAGGGGTGAGCAGTACTTC	CASSPGTSGRGEQYF
TRBD1	TRBJ1-2	TRBV6-5	-	TGTGCCAGCAGTACAAGGCGACAGGGAGATGGCTACACCTTC	CASSTRRQGDGYTF
-	TRBJ2-7	TRBV9	-	TGTGCCAGCAGCCCACGGACTAACACCTACGAGCAGTACTTC	CASSPRTNTYEQYF
TRBD2	TRBJ2-1	TRBV19	-	TGTGCCAGTAGTACGGGACTAGCGGGGGACAATGAGCAGTTCTTC	CASSTGLAGDNEQFF
TRBD1	TRBJ1-5	TRBV28	-	TGTGCCAGCAGACAACCGGGACAGGGGAATCAGCCCCAGCATTTT	CASRQPGQGNQPQHF
-	TRBJ2-7	TRBV24-1	-	TGTGCCACCAGTGACCCCAGGGACGAGCAGTACTTC	CATSDPRDEQYF
TRBD2	TRBJ2-2	TRBV6-6	-	TGTGCCGCCTACCCTAGCGGGAGCGCAGACACCGGGGAGCTGTTTTTT	CAAYPSGSADTGELFF
TRBD1	TRBJ2-7	TRBV19	-	TGTGCCAGTAGCAGGGGGTTGTCCTACGAGCAGTACTTC	CASSRGLSYEQYF
-	TRBJ2-5	TRBV11-2	-	TGTGCCAGCAGCTTAGAGCTACTTCAAGAGACCCAGTACTTC	CASSLELLQETQYF
-	TRBJ2-5	TRBV7-9	-	TGTGCCAGCAGCTTAGCGGTCAGGGAGACCCAGTACTTC	CASSLAVRETQYF
-	TRBJ2-2	TRBV28	once	TGTGCCAGCAGTTTATACCCGGACACCGGGGAGCTGTTTTTT	CASSLYPDTGELFF
TRBD1	TRBJ2-2	TRBV5-5	-	TGTGCCAGCAGCTTTCGACAGGGGAGTACCGGGGAGCTGTTTTTT	CASSFRQGSTGELFF
TRBD1	TRBJ2-5	TRBV5-1	-	TGCGCCAGCAGCTTCGCACCCGGGACAGGGGCAACCCAAGAGACCCAGTACTTC	CASSFAPGTGATQETQYF
-	TRBJ1-5	TRBV19	-	TGTGCCAGTACCTTATCGGGAGCCTTAGGCAATCAGCCCCAGCATTTT	CASTLSGALGNQPQHF
TRBD2	TRBJ2-2	TRBV6-6	-	TGTGCCAGCAGTTCTAGCGGGGGGGCTAAGCCCGGGGAGCTGTTTTTT	CASSSSGGAKPGELFF
TRBD1	TRBJ2-7	TRBV4-3	-	TGCGCCAGCAGCCTTAATACAGGGGGCTATGAGGGCCACGAGCAGTACTTC	CASSLNTGGYEGHEQYF
TRBD1	TRBJ1-2	TRBV5-1	-	TGCGCCAGCAGAGCGGGGACAGGGTCTGATGGCTACACCTTC	CASRAGTGSDGYTF
TRBD2	TRBJ2-1	TRBV18	-	TGTGCCAGCTCACCGGGACTAGCGAGTGAGCAGTTCTTC	CASSPGLASEQFF
-	TRBJ2-7	TRBV29-1	-	TGCAGCGTTGCGATCTTACAGGGACACGGCGAGCAGTACTTC	CSVAILQGHGEQYF
TRBD2	TRBJ2-1	TRBV7-9	-	TGTGCCAGCAGCGCAGACGTAGCGGGGTTATACAATGAGCAGTTCTTC	CASSADVAGLYNEQFF
TRBD2	TRBJ2-3	TRBV3-1/TRBV3-2	-	TGTGCCAGCAGCCAGGGACTAGCGGGGAACACAGATACGCAGTATTTT	CASSQGLAGNTDTQYF
TRBD1	TRBJ2-2	TRBV6-5	-	TGTGCCAGCACTTGGGACAGGGTGGCCGGGGAGCTGTTTTTT	CASTWDRVAGELFF
-	TRBJ2-3	TRBV7-2	-	TGTGCCAGCAGCTTAGGGAGAACGGTCGGGACTGCCCACACCACGCAGTATTTT	CASSLGRTVGTAHTTQYF
TRBD2	TRBJ2-1	TRBV7-7	-	TGTGCTAGCAGCTTAGATGTGACTAGCGGGCCGAGTCCCTACAATGAGCAGTTCTTC	CASSLDVTSGPSPYNEQFF
-	TRBJ1-5	TRBV28	once	TGTGCCAGCAGTCCAACAACTAGCAATCAGCCCCAGCATTTT	CASSPTTSNQPQHF
TRBD2	TRBJ2-1	TRBV24-1	-	TGTGCCACCAGTGATCCGGGACTAGCGGGAGGTTACAATGAGCAGTTCTTC	CATSDPGLAGGYNEQFF
TRBD1	TRBJ1-1	TRBV27	-	TGTGCCAGCAGTTTTAGAGGGGGCAACACTGAAGCTTTCTTT	CASSFRGGNTEAFF
-	TRBJ1-5	TRBV28	-	TGTGCCAGTTTATGGGGGGGGAATCAGCCCCAGCATTTT	CASLWGGNQPQHF
TRBD2	TRBJ2-5	TRBV5-6	-	TGTGCCAGCAGCTTGGAACTAGCGGGGGGTGAGACCCAGTACTTC	CASSLELAGGETQYF
TRBD1	TRBJ2-5	TRBV18	-	TGTGCCAGCTCATCTCGACAGGGGGAGACCCAGTACTTC	CASSSRQGETQYF
-	TRBJ2-1	TRBV24-1	-	TGTGCCACCGGGGGGGCTGGTAATGAGCAGTTCTTC	CATGGAGNEQFF
-	TRBJ1-2	TRBV19	-	TGTGCCAGTAAACCACAGGTTAACTATGGCTACACCTTC	CASKPQVNYGYTF